This T cell receptor beta chain was sequenced in a study of shared clonotypes between healthy human individuals. The CDR3 totals 13 residues. Germline-derived CDR1 and CDR2 are ENHRY and SYGVKD. Between the trimmed V and J ends, which lost 7 bases and 3 bases, there was a span of 12 bases. The protocol was immunoSEQ multiplex PCR, while the TCRdb copy is restricted to in-frame clones and leaves out a portion. This sample has over a million clones, with 75% to 85% found just once. This receptor was taken from a man aged 18 to 29 in good health. Some clones in this sample may be carry-over from other donors' samples. V is TRBV10-3 and J is TRBJ1-1; TRBD1 is a possible D gene (6 bases). The sample was memory CD4+ T cells from PBMCs. Subset meaning: CD45RA-negative fraction. In DNA form, the CDR3 reads TGTGCCATCAAGGTGGGGGCAGACACTGAAGCTTTCTTT. Encoded protein: CAIKVGADTEAFF.